The clone carrying this T cell receptor beta chain came up many times. V lost 6 bases and J lost 1; bases outside the gene matches: 7. The germline gives CDR1 MNHEY, CDR2 SVGEGT. The CDR3 extends over 16 amino acids. One entry per CDR3 protein results from TCRdb running MiXCR on the RT-PCR reads. Here the sample spans around 700,000 distinct CDR3 sequences, more than 13% being singletons. What was sequenced was memory CD4+ T cells from blood. The V gene is TRBV6-2 or TRBV6-3, the J gene TRBJ1-5; TRBD1 matches 9 bases. The source of this sequence is a female donor in good health, serving as a healthy control. CDR3 sequence (DNA): TGTGCCAGCAGCCGGACAGGGGATCCGAGCAATCAGCCCCAGCATTTT. Its translation: CASSRTGDPSNQPQHF.